A single sample gave rise to the 7 T cell receptor beta chains below, sequenced in a study of beta chain features in type 1 diabetes. Findings and limits, study-wide: TCRB CDR3 length was moderately but significantly reduced in all four CD4+ subsets of Type 1 diabetes patients.

The authors reverse transcribed all of the isolated RNA, so sequencing captured expressed TCRB transcripts. Here immunoSEQ multiplex PCR was the method, and the copy in TCRdb shows in-frame clones only, minus some. There are about 650,000 clones in the sample; around 12% occur only once, and roughly 0.12% lies in the top ten. Which antigens these TCRs recognize remains unknown. The specimen was naive CD4+ T cells from blood. The receptors were sampled from a man in his thirties or forties with type 1 diabetes.

This clone was counted between two and nine times. The chain has TRBV9 and TRBJ2-2; possibly TRBD2 for D (6 bases). This CDR3 has 14 residues. V was shortened by 6 bases and J by 5 bases, with 14 bases between the two germline ends. Germline CDR1 is SGDLS and CDR2 is YYNGEE. CDR3 DNA sequence: TGTGCCAGCACCACCAGTGGGGGGACCGGGGAGCTGTTTTTT. Translated: CASTTSGGTGELFF.

Only a few counts were recorded for this clone. The CDR3 nucleotides read TGTGCCAGCAGTCCGGCGCGGGGAAGCACAGATACGCAGTATTTT. It specifies CASSPARGSTDTQYF. The chain couples TRBV4-2 to TRBJ2-3; D possibly corresponds to TRBD2 (6 bases). Germline V lookup: CDR1 LGHNA, CDR2 YNFKEQ. This CDR3 comprises 15 residues. Trimming pared 6 bases from V and 0 bases from J, leaving 13 bases between.

This chain uses TRBV5-1 with TRBJ1-5, with D uncertain. Trimming took 4 bases from V and 0 from J, leaving 11 bases between them. The germline V gene encodes CDR1 SGHRS and CDR2 YFSETQ. The CDR3 is 15 amino acids. The CDR3 DNA sequence: TGCGCCAGCAGCCCGGGAGTTAATAGCAATCAGCCCCAGCATTTT. Protein sequence: CASSPGVNSNQPQHF.

V usage is TRBV27 and J usage is TRBJ2-7; 11 nucleotides match TRBD2. This CDR3 region has 15 residues. Germline V gene lookup returns CDR1 MNHEY and CDR2 SMNVEV (reference sequence). Trimming removed 5 bases from V and 2 bases from J; junction bases left unmatched: 5. CDR3 protein: CASSPRLAGPYEQYF. The CDR3 DNA follows: TGTGCCAGCAGTCCAAGACTAGCGGGGCCCTACGAGCAGTACTTC.

DNA of the CDR3: TGTGCCAGCAGCTTGATAGCGGATGAGCAGTTCTTC. Its translation: CASSLIADEQFF. V and J are TRBV28 and TRBJ2-1, with D possibly TRBD2 on 6 matching bases. Trimming removed 6 bases from V and 8 bases from J, with 11 bases in between. This CDR3 has 12 amino acids. Per the germline V gene, CDR1 is MDHEN and CDR2 is SYDVKM.

The chain couples TRBV27 to TRBJ1-6, with 9 nucleotides matching TRBD1. The V gene end was trimmed by 5 bases and the J gene end by 8 bases; junction bases not matched to a gene: 4. Germline CDR1 reads MNHEY; CDR2 reads SMNVEV (reference sequence). The CDR3 is 14 amino acids. The CDR3 is CASSRTGVYSPLHF. CDR3 bases: TGTGCCAGCAGTCGGACAGGGGTGTATTCACCCCTCCACTTT.

The genes are TRBV6-6 and TRBJ1-5; D might be TRBD1 (5 bases). With 7 bases removed from V and 0 bases from J, the gap between germline ends came to 13 bases. Germline V lookup: CDR1 MNHNY, CDR2 SVGAGI (reference sequence). The CDR3 spans 15 residues. Written as DNA, the CDR3 is TGTGCCAGCACCTGGGGCAGAACTAGCAATCAGCCCCAGCATTTT. Residues: CASTWGRTSNQPQHF.